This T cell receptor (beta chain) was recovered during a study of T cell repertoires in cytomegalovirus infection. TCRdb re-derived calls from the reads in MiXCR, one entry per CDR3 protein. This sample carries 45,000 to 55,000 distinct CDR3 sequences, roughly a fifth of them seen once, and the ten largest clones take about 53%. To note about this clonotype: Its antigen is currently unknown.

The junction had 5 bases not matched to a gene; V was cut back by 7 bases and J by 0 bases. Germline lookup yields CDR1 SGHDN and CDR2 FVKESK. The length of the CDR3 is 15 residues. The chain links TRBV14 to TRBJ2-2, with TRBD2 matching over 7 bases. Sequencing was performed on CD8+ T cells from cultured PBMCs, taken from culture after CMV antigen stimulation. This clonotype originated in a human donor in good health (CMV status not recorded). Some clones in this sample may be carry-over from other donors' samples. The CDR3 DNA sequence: TGTGCCAGCAACCGCCTAGCGGCGAACACCGGGGAGCTGTTTTTT. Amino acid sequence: CASNRLAANTGELFF.